The T cell receptor (beta chain) under discussion was sequenced for a study of cytomegalovirus exposure and HLA in healthy donors. There are 12 residues in the CDR3. Trimming shortened V by 4 bases and J by 5 bases, and 9 bases separated the two germline ends. Germline lookup yields CDR1 SNHLY and CDR2 FYNNEI. The table came from immunoSEQ multiplex PCR; TCRdb's copy has only in-frame clones and leaves some out. This table holds roughly 110,000 clones, about 88% found once. This sequence joins TRBV2 and TRBJ2-7; TRBD2 is a possible D gene (6 bases). Material for sequencing was PBMCs. This TCR was recovered from a young woman in good health and CMV-seropositive. In DNA form, the CDR3 reads TGTGCCAGCAGTGGGGACTTCCACGAGCAGTACTTC. Amino acids: CASSGDFHEQYF.